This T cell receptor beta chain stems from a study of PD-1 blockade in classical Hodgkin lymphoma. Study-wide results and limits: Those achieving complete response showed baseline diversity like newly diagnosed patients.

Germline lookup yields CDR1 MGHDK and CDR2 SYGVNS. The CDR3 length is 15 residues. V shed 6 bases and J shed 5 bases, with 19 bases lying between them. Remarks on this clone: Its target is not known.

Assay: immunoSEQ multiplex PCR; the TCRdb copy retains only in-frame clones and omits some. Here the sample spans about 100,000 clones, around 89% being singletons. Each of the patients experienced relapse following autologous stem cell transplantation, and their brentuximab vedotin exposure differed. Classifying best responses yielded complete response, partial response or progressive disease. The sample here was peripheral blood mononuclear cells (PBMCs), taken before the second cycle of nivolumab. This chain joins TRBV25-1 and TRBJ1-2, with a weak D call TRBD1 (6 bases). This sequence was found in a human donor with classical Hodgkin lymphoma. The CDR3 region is CASRFYRDGGYGYTF. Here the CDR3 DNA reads TGTGCCAGCAGATTCTACAGGGACGGGGGGTATGGCTACACCTTC.